This T cell receptor (beta chain) was captured by sequencing in a study of regulatory T cells in long-lasting Graves disease. Time point denoted: newly diagnosed GD, antithyroid drugs for less than 3 months. Extracted RNA from PBMCs served as the source of the TCR library. The TCR beta library used iRepertoire HTBI primers with Arm-PCR amplification of CDR3. Under the authors' procedure: Gene usage covered 62 TRBV and more than 13 TRBJ segments. Via MiXCR, TCRdb re-called the multiplex PCR reads, giving one row per CDR3 protein. TCRdb, not the original authors, processed these V and J calls. The top ten clones hold roughly 8.9% of a sample with more than 450,000 distinct CDR3 sequences, 12% of them seen once. The CDR3 is made up of 18 amino acids. In germline, CDR1 is MDHEN, CDR2 SYDVKM. Trimming cost V 8 bases and J 2 bases; bases outside gene matches: 17. These data were likewise used in another study, on T cells in Graves' hyperthyroidism and ophthalmopathy. From that second work: Stable Graves' hyperthyroidism meant no ophthalmopathy progression within 18 months.

This chain connects TRBV28 to TRBJ2-3; 9 nucleotides agree with TRBD2. The material was peripheral blood mononuclear cells (PBMCs), obtained at new diagnosis, from a patient treated with antithyroid drugs. The TCR was taken from a woman in her twenties or thirties with Graves disease. CDR3 sequence (DNA): TGTGCCAGCTCACCACAATTACTAGCGGGCAGATACACAGATACGCAGTATTTT. This translates into CASSPQLLAGRYTDTQYF.